The 24 T cell receptor beta chains below all came from one sample that was sequenced in a study of blood T cell repertoires in COVID-19. Using immunoSEQ multiplex PCR, the repertoire was profiled, and TCRdb retains in-frame clones only, with some absent. The sample carries some 300,000 clones, around 90% recorded once. The material sequenced was PBMCs or T cells enriched from blood (not recorded which). The receptors were gathered from a woman in her thirties or forties who had recovered from COVID-19.

V usage is TRBV19 and J usage is TRBJ1-1, with 7 bases matching TRBD1. The CDR3 contains 18 residues. Per the germline V gene, CDR1 is LNHDA and CDR2 is SQIVND (reference sequence). Germline trimming cut 8 bases from V and 4 bases from J; bases unmatched to any gene: 22. CDR3 DNA: TGTGCCAGTTCTAGAACCGGGACAGTTTTCTACATGAGCACTGAAGCTTTCTTT. It translates to CASSRTGTVFYMSTEAFF.

The chain carries TRBV29-1 and TRBJ2-7; 16 nucleotides align to TRBD2. J gave up 7 bases and V 4 bases, and 4 bases lay outside the gene matches. The CDR3 has 14 residues. CDR1 is SQVTM and CDR2 is ANQGSEA in the germline V gene. In nucleotides, the CDR3 is TGCAGCGTTGTGGGACTAGCGGGGGGGCAAGAGCAGTACTTC. Translated: CSVVGLAGGQEQYF.

CDR3 sequence (DNA): TGCGCCAGCAGCTCGGACAGGGACGTTGAGACCCAGTACTTC. Protein sequence: CASSSDRDVETQYF. The chain combines TRBV5-1 with TRBJ2-5; 8 bases align to TRBD1. There are 14 residues in the CDR3. CDR1 SGHRS and CDR2 YFSETQ come from the germline V gene. Trimming took 3 bases from V and 5 from J; bases not matched to a gene: 6.

The rearrangement links TRBV6-5 to TRBJ1-2; possibly TRBD1 for D (5 bases). CDR1 MNHEY and CDR2 SVGAGI come from the germline V gene. The CDR3 has 13 residues. V lost 6 bases, J lost 10 bases, and 18 bases lay in between. In DNA, the CDR3 is TGTGCCAGCAGCCCGCGGGGGGGTGGAACCTACACCTTC. Protein sequence: CASSPRGGGTYTF.

The rearrangement uses TRBV5-4 and TRBJ2-5; D is uncertain. Per germline, CDR1 SGHNT and CDR2 YYREEE (reference sequence). With 1 base removed from V and 0 bases from J, the gap between germline ends came to 10 bases. The CDR3 length is 15 residues. CDR3 region: CASSLWYSNQETQYF. The CDR3 nucleotides read TGTGCCAGCAGCTTGTGGTACAGTAACCAAGAGACCCAGTACTTC.

V usage is TRBV18 and J usage is TRBJ2-2; 8 bases align to TRBD1. Germline lookup yields CDR1 KGHSH and CDR2 LQKENI. The CDR3 is 16 residues long. V gave up 1 base and J gave up 5 bases; unmatched junction bases: 6. CDR3 region: CASSPQDRGRTGELFF. CDR3 coding DNA: TGTGCCAGCTCACCACAAGACAGGGGACGGACCGGGGAGCTGTTTTTT.

The V call is TRBV2, the J call TRBJ1-1, with D possibly being TRBD1 (6 bases). This CDR3 spans 16 amino acids. CDR1 is SNHLY and CDR2 is FYNNEI in the germline V gene. V lost 3 bases and J 6 bases, leaving 20 bases between the germline ends. The CDR3 loop is CASSDPGRGARSEAFF. The DNA of the CDR3 is TGTGCCAGCAGTGACCCCGGGCGGGGGGCACGCTCTGAAGCTTTCTTT.

V is TRBV15 and J is TRBJ2-7; D call uncertain. The V end lost 0 bases, the J end lost 3 bases, and 12 bases lay between the germline ends. Germline assignment: CDR1 LNHNV and CDR2 YYDKDF (reference sequence). The CDR3 consists of 15 residues. The CDR3 nucleotides are TGTGCCACCAGCAGAGATCGTGGAGACCTCTACGAGCAGTACTTC. The encoded protein is CATSRDRGDLYEQYF.

Only one count was recorded for this clone. The rearrangement links TRBV19 to TRBJ1-1; 8 bases are a match to TRBD1. The CDR3 runs 14 residues. The V gene's germline CDR1 is LNHDA and CDR2 SQIVND (reference sequence). Trimming took 6 bases from V and 4 from J; bases not matched to a gene: 7. CDR3 sequence: CASSNRGSVTEAFF. The CDR3 DNA reads TGTGCCAGTAGCAACAGGGGGTCCGTCACTGAAGCTTTCTTT.

The CDR3: CARAGEPSYEQYF. In DNA, the CDR3 is TGTGCCAGAGCGGGGGAACCCTCCTACGAGCAGTACTTC. This sequence joins TRBV9 and TRBJ2-7; 8 nucleotides align to TRBD2. The CDR3 loop spans 13 amino acids. After removal of 8 bases from V and 0 bases from J, the junction contained 4 bases not matched to a gene. Germline CDR1 reads SGDLS; CDR2 reads YYNGEE.

The chain recombines TRBV30 with TRBJ1-3, with D tentatively TRBD1 (5 bases). The CDR3 is 12 residues long. CDR1 is GTSNPN and CDR2 is SVGIG in the germline V gene (reference sequence). The ends were cut back, 2 bases at V and 6 bases at J, with 8 bases in the middle. The chain's CDR3 is CAWSRGINTIYF. CDR3 sequence (DNA): TGTGCCTGGAGTAGGGGAATAAACACCATATATTTT.

This clone was found once. V and J are TRBV19 and TRBJ2-7; 10 nucleotides match TRBD2. The CDR3 runs 16 residues. Trimming took 2 bases from V and 5 from J; bases not matched to a gene: 9. Germline CDR1 LNHDA, CDR2 SQIVND (reference sequence). CDR3 DNA: TGTGCCAGTAGTATACGTCAAGCGGGAGGGCCCAACGAGCAGTACTTC. Protein sequence: CASSIRQAGGPNEQYF.

The J gene is TRBJ1-6, the V gene TRBV4-1, with a weak D call TRBD1 (6 bases). From germline, CDR1 is MGHRA and CDR2 YSYEKL. Trimming shortened V by 0 bases and J by 9 bases, and 18 bases separated the two germline ends. The CDR3 has 17 amino acids. In DNA form, the CDR3 reads TGCGCCAGCAGCCAAGATATACAGGGAGATTTTTCTTCACCCCTCCACTTT. Translated: CASSQDIQGDFSSPLHF.

The chain joins TRBV4-1 to TRBJ1-3; the D gene is possibly TRBD1 (5 bases). The CDR3 runs 16 residues. The ends were cut back, 1 base at V and 0 bases at J, with 10 bases in the middle. Germline V gene lookup returns CDR1 MGHRA and CDR2 YSYEKL. CDR3 sequence: CASSQAPGPSGNTIYF. DNA of the CDR3: TGCGCCAGCAGCCAAGCACCAGGGCCCTCTGGAAACACCATATATTTT.

The chain employs TRBV20-1 and TRBJ2-7, with D perhaps matching TRBD1 (7 bases). Between the trimmed V and J ends, which lost 6 bases and 10 bases, there was a span of 16 bases. The CDR3 has 11 residues. Germline values: CDR1 DFQATT, CDR2 SNEGSKA (reference sequence). CDR3 sequence (DNA): TGCAGTGCCGTAGGAGGGGGCATACAGTACTTC. This sequence encodes CSAVGGGIQYF.

Worth noting for this clone: This specimen includes other DNA sequences encoding the same CDR3. The V gene is TRBV7-9, the J gene TRBJ1-5; D uncertain. This CDR3 comprises 15 residues. CDR1 and CDR2 (germline): SEHNR, FQNEAQ (reference sequence). V lost 1 base, J lost 0 bases, and 7 bases lay in between. CDR3 loop: CASSLGGYSNQPQHF. Written as DNA, the CDR3 is TGTGCCAGCAGCTTAGGCGGGTATAGCAATCAGCCCCAGCATTTT.

The genes are TRBV11-2 and TRBJ2-5, with 13 bases identical to TRBD2. Per the germline V gene, CDR1 is SGHAT and CDR2 is FQNNGV. CDR3 size: 16 residues. After removal of 4 bases from V and 1 base from J, the junction contained 3 bases not matched to a gene. This chain's CDR3 is CASSSRLAGGQETQYF. As DNA, the CDR3 is TGTGCCAGCAGCTCTAGACTAGCGGGGGGCCAAGAGACCCAGTACTTC.

The V call is TRBV19, the J call TRBJ2-2; D remains unclear. CDR1 is LNHDA, CDR2 SQIVND, per germline (reference sequence). Trimming took off 3 bases at V and 5 bases at J, with 13 bases between the two ends. The CDR3 totals 15 residues. The CDR3 nucleotides are TGTGCCAGTAGTATTTCTGGCGGTTATACCGGGGAGCTGTTTTTT. Amino acids: CASSISGGYTGELFF.

The J gene is TRBJ1-3, the V gene TRBV7-8; 7 bases are a match to TRBD1. This CDR3 is 16 amino acids long. In germline, CDR1 is SGHVS, CDR2 FQNEAQ. The V gene end was trimmed by 5 bases and the J gene end by 0 bases; junction bases not matched to a gene: 7. Written as DNA, the CDR3 is TGTGCCAGCAGCAACTCACAGGGGCTCTCTGGAAACACCATATATTTT. It is translated as CASSNSQGLSGNTIYF.

Only a few counts were recorded for this clone. The rearrangement uses TRBV5-1 and TRBJ2-5; tentatively, D is TRBD1 (6 bases). Trimming pared 0 bases from V and 5 bases from J, leaving 14 bases between. This CDR3 is 15 amino acids long. Germline V gives CDR1 SGHRS, CDR2 YFSETQ. CDR3 sequence: CASSLGPQGMETQYF. The CDR3 DNA reads as TGCGCCAGCAGCTTGGGGCCCCAGGGGATGGAGACCCAGTACTTC. Together with reference TRBV5-1 and TRBJ2-5, the CDR3 gives the full variable domain: KAGVTQTPRYLIKTRGQQVTLSCSPISGHRSVSWYQQTPGQGLQFLFEYFSETQRNKGNFPGRFSGRQFSNSRSEMNVSTLELGDSALYLCASSLGPQGMETQYFGPGTRLLVL.

This rearrangement joins TRBV5-1 to TRBJ2-7; maybe TRBD1 (5 bases). The CDR3 covers 14 residues. V shed 1 base and J shed 3 bases, with 11 bases lying between them. Germline V lookup: CDR1 SGHRS, CDR2 YFSETQ. The CDR3, as DNA: TGCGCCAGCAGCTTGTGGGGCCGCCACTACGAGCAGTACTTC. Translated, it gives CASSLWGRHYEQYF.

Concerning this clone: The same CDR3 can be traced to other DNA sequences in this sample. J is TRBJ1-5 and V is TRBV30, with D unclear. Germline CDR1 and CDR2: GTSNPN and SVGIG (reference sequence). The CDR3 loop spans 13 amino acids. The V end lost 3 bases, the J end lost 4 bases, and 10 bases lay between the germline ends. This chain's CDR3 is CAWRETSNQPQHF. Here the CDR3 DNA reads TGTGCCTGGAGAGAAACTAGTAATCAGCCCCAGCATTTT.

This sequence joins TRBV29-1 and TRBJ1-5; 9 bases match TRBD1. This CDR3 contains 13 residues. Trimming removed 7 bases from V and 7 bases from J; junction bases left unmatched: 8. Per germline, CDR1 SQVTM and CDR2 ANQGSEA. CDR3 protein: CSGGGTGRQPQHF. Here the CDR3 DNA reads TGCAGCGGAGGTGGGACAGGGCGGCAGCCCCAGCATTTT.

The chain links TRBV21-1 to TRBJ2-3; the D call in the table, TRBD1, was not verified against the DNA. TRBV21-1 is classified as a pseudogene. The CDR3 is 18 residues long. The CDR3 region is CASSTKGSAGVCTDTQYF. In nucleotides, the CDR3 is TGTGCCAGCAGCACTAAAGGTTCGGCAGGGGTCTGCACAGATACGCAGTATTTT.